The T cell receptor (beta chain) described here comes from a study of cytomegalovirus exposure and HLA in healthy donors. The CDR3 sequence is 14 residues long. CDR1 is SEHNR, CDR2 FQNEAQ, per germline (reference sequence). The ends lost 5 bases at V and 4 bases at J; junction bases unmatched: 7. Clones were sequenced by immunoSEQ multiplex PCR, and TCRdb holds only the in-frame ones, with some missing. The sample yields tens of thousands of clones, 90% to 95% seen once. The receptor comes from a woman aged 18-29 years in good health and CMV-seropositive. The rearrangement links TRBV7-9 to TRBJ1-1; 7 bases fit TRBD1. Sample: PBMCs. In DNA, the CDR3 is TGTGCCAGCAGCACTCCTACAGGGGCCACTGAAGCTTTCTTT. Its protein is CASSTPTGATEAFF.